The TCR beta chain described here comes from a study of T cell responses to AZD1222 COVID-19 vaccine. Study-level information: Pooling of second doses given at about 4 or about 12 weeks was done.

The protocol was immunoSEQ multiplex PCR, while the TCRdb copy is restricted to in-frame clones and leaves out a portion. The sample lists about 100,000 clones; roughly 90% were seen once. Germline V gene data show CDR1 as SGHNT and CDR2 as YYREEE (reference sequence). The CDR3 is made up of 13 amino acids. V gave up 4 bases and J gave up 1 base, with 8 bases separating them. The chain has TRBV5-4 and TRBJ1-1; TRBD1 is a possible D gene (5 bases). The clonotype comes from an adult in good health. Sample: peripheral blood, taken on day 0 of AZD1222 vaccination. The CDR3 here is CASSGQGNTEAFF. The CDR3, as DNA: TGTGCCAGCAGCGGCCAGGGGAACACTGAAGCTTTCTTT.